The 9 T cell receptor beta chains given below trace back to one sample, sequenced in a study of blood T cell repertoires in COVID-19. Assay used: immunoSEQ multiplex PCR; TCRdb lists only in-frame clones, some missing. The table includes some 170,000 clones, approximately 85% detected once. Sequencing used PBMCs or T cells enriched from blood (not recorded which). The receptors were sampled from a man between 40 and 49 years old who had recovered from COVID-19.

On this clone: Being one base from a much bigger clone, this may be a read error. This chain joins TRBV15 and TRBJ2-6; D gene uncertain. The CDR3 consists of 16 residues. Germline lookup yields CDR1 LNHNV and CDR2 YYDKDF (reference sequence). The CDR3: CAISRDRGSGANVLTF. The CDR3 DNA sequence: TGTGCCATCAGCAGAGATAGAGGCTCTGGGGCCAACGTCCTGACTTTC. The complete variable domain, with remaining parts taken from reference TRBV15 and TRBJ2-6, reads DAMVIQNPRYQVTQFGKPVTLSCSQTLNHNVMYWYQQKSSQAPKLLFHYYDKDFNNEADTPDNFQSRRPNTSFCFLDIRSPGLGDTAMYLCAISRDRGSGANVLTFGAGSRLTVL.

V and J are TRBV19 and TRBJ2-1, with 10 bases fitting TRBD2. The V and J ends lost 8 bases and 0 bases, in that order; junction bases with no gene match: 16. Germline V gives CDR1 LNHDA, CDR2 SQIVND (reference sequence). The CDR3 consists of 19 residues. CDR3 coding DNA: TGTGCCAGTTCCTATCCCCTTACTAGCGGGACGAGCTCCTACAATGAGCAGTTCTTC. Protein sequence: CASSYPLTSGTSSYNEQFF.

The chain joins TRBV7-3 to TRBJ2-2; TRBD1 matches at 7 bases. The CDR3 is 15 residues long. Germline CDR1 is SGHTA and CDR2 is FQGTGA. V dropped 5 bases and J dropped 1; count of bases not matched to a gene: 4. CDR3 amino acids: CASSVGTVNTGELFF. CDR3 DNA: TGTGCCAGCAGCGTCGGGACAGTGAACACCGGGGAGCTGTTTTTT.

The genes are TRBV19 and TRBJ2-3, with 11 bases aligning to TRBD2. Germline loops: CDR1 LNHDA, CDR2 SQIVND (reference sequence). The CDR3 spans 15 residues. With V trimmed by 7 bases and J by 0 bases, 3 bases remained unmatched. In nucleotides, the CDR3 is TGTGCCAGTATCAGGACTAGCGGGAGCACAGATACGCAGTATTTT. Translated, it gives CASIRTSGSTDTQYF.

J is TRBJ2-7 and V is TRBV7-8; 8 bases are shared with TRBD1. Unmatched junction bases numbered 8, after V lost 4 bases and J lost 3 bases. The CDR3 runs 15 residues. CDR1 is SGHVS and CDR2 is FQNEAQ in the germline V gene. In nucleotides, the CDR3 is TGTGCCAGCAGCTACCTGACAGGGGCAGGCTACGAGCAGTACTTC. This gives the protein CASSYLTGAGYEQYF.

The J gene is TRBJ2-2, the V gene TRBV24-1; 9 bases line up with TRBD1. CDR1 and CDR2 from the germline V gene are KGHDR and SFDVKD. The CDR3 loop spans 16 amino acids. J gave up 12 bases and V 4 bases, and 14 bases lay outside the gene matches. CDR3 amino acids: CATSDGGTGRVPKLFF. DNA for the CDR3: TGTGCCACCAGTGACGGAGGGACAGGGCGGGTTCCAAAGCTGTTTTTT.

Worth noting for this clone: This sample includes further DNA sequences coding for the same CDR3. The rearrangement joins TRBV9 to TRBJ1-2, with TRBD1 as a possible D gene (5 bases). The CDR3 is 14 amino acids. In germline, CDR1 is SGDLS, CDR2 YYNGEE. V was shortened by 0 bases and J by 4 bases, with 10 bases between the two germline ends. As DNA, the CDR3 is TGTGCCAGCAGCGTAGAACAGGCACCCTATGGCTACACCTTC. Protein: CASSVEQAPYGYTF.

The rearrangement links TRBV30 to TRBJ1-5; perhaps TRBD1 as D (5 bases). With 3 bases removed from V and 3 bases from J, the gap between germline ends came to 12 bases. Germline CDR1 reads GTSNPN; CDR2 reads SVGIG (reference sequence). This CDR3 comprises 14 residues. CDR3 DNA: TGTGCCTGGAGCTCAGGGTCTAACAATCAGCCCCAGCATTTT. Protein product: CAWSSGSNNQPQHF.

J is TRBJ2-1 and V is TRBV6-5, with 7 bases aligning to TRBD1. J lost 0 bases, V lost 2 bases, and 1 base had no gene match. This CDR3 has 15 amino acids. Germline V gene sequence: CDR1 MNHEY, CDR2 SVGAGI. For the CDR3, the DNA is TGTGCCAGCAGTTACCGGGACAGCTCCTACAATGAGCAGTTCTTC. Its protein is CASSYRDSSYNEQFF.